Listed below are T cell receptor beta chains from one sample, sequenced in a study of T cells in localized non-small cell lung cancer. Measured with immunoSEQ multiplex PCR; TCRdb has only the in-frame clones, and not every one. The sample contains some 20,000 clones, around 93% of which appear only once. Sequences were derived from peripheral blood, sampled before any cancer treatment. These receptors all come from a woman between 40 and 69 years old with stage I lung adenocarcinoma. The CDR3 runs from the conserved cysteine through the conserved F or W. The order of the fields is D gene, V gene, J gene, clone size, CDR3 DNA, CDR3 protein. D genes are given only for firm matches. Size tells how often a clone was seen (once, few, many) or the class of an expanded clone, and some rows leave it out.

d_gene: TRBD1; v_gene: TRBV6-4; j_gene: TRBJ1-4; abundance: once; CDR3nt: TGTGCCAGCGCGGGACAGGAGGATGAAAAACTGTTTTTT; CDR3aa: CASAGQEDEKLFF
d_gene: .; v_gene: TRBV12-2; j_gene: TRBJ2-2; abundance: once; CDR3nt: TGTGCAAGTCGCCGTGACTGGAACACCGGGGAGCTGTTTTTT; CDR3aa: CASRRDWNTGELFF
d_gene: TRBD2; v_gene: TRBV11-3; j_gene: TRBJ2-5; abundance: .; CDR3nt: TGTGCCAGCAGCTCCAGGATAGCGGGGGCGGGAGAGACCCAGTACTTC; CDR3aa: CASSSRIAGAGETQYF
d_gene: .; v_gene: TRBV18; j_gene: TRBJ2-7; abundance: once; CDR3nt: TGTGCCAGCTCACCACCGACTCCCTACGAGCAGTACTTC; CDR3aa: CASSPPTPYEQYF
d_gene: TRBD2; v_gene: TRBV28; j_gene: TRBJ2-2; abundance: once; CDR3nt: TGTGCCAGCCTAGCGGGTCAGGGCGGGGAGCTGTTTTTT; CDR3aa: CASLAGQGGELFF
d_gene: TRBD2; v_gene: TRBV15; j_gene: TRBJ2-2; abundance: .; CDR3nt: TGTGCCACCAGCCGGACCTCCGGGAGCGGGGAGGCCGGGGAGCTGTTTTTT; CDR3aa: CATSRTSGSGEAGELFF
d_gene: .; v_gene: TRBV6-1; j_gene: TRBJ2-5; abundance: once; CDR3nt: TGTGCCAGCAGCCTCCAGGGAGAGACCCAGTACTTC; CDR3aa: CASSLQGETQYF
d_gene: .; v_gene: TRBV7-6; j_gene: TRBJ2-2; abundance: .; CDR3nt: TGTGCCAGCAGCTTATTACCAGCGGAGGGGGGCCCCGGGGAGCTGTTTTTT; CDR3aa: CASSLLPAEGGPGELFF
d_gene: TRBD1; v_gene: TRBV29-1; j_gene: TRBJ1-2; abundance: once; CDR3nt: TGCAGCGCCAGGGGGGCCTATGGCTACACCTTC; CDR3aa: CSARGAYGYTF
d_gene: TRBD2; v_gene: TRBV11-2; j_gene: TRBJ2-1; abundance: .; CDR3nt: TGTGCCAGCACCAGTAGCGGGGGCTCCTACAATGAGCAGTTCTTC; CDR3aa: CASTSSGGSYNEQFF
d_gene: .; v_gene: TRBV5-1; j_gene: TRBJ2-2; abundance: .; CDR3nt: TGCGCCAGCAACTACATGACGGACAGCGCTGACGGGGAGCTGTTTTTT; CDR3aa: CASNYMTDSADGELFF
d_gene: .; v_gene: TRBV14; j_gene: TRBJ2-3; abundance: .; CDR3nt: TGTGCCAGCAGCCAATCCAGGGTTTACACAGATACGCAGTATTTT; CDR3aa: CASSQSRVYTDTQYF
d_gene: .; v_gene: TRBV11-2; j_gene: TRBJ2-7; abundance: .; CDR3nt: TGTGCCAGCAGCATACTCACAGGGTCGGGCGAGCAGTACTTC; CDR3aa: CASSILTGSGEQYF
d_gene: TRBD1; v_gene: TRBV4-1; j_gene: TRBJ1-1; abundance: .; CDR3nt: TGCGCCAGCAGCCAAGCGGGACAGGTGTTTATGAACACTGAAGCTTTCTTT; CDR3aa: CASSQAGQVFMNTEAFF